These 29 T cell receptor beta chains were all obtained from the same sample, sequenced in a study of blood T cell repertoires in COVID-19. TCRdb's table, derived via immunoSEQ multiplex PCR, lists solely in-frame clones and lacks some. Of 260,000 or so clones in the sample, roughly 90% were seen once. The sequenced sample consisted of PBMCs or T cells enriched from blood (not recorded which). The receptors originated from a woman aged 25 to 39 with acute COVID-19.

The chain is built from TRBV4-3 and TRBJ1-2; possible D gene TRBD1, 6 bases. The CDR3 contains 17 residues. Germline loops: CDR1 LGHNA, CDR2 YSLEER. Trimming took off 0 bases at V and 0 bases at J, with 14 bases between the two ends. CDR3 amino acids: CASSQDLTTGTNYGYTF. The CDR3 nucleotides are TGCGCCAGCAGCCAAGATCTAACGACAGGAACTAACTATGGCTACACCTTC.

This clone was detected only once. The chain employs TRBV4-3 and TRBJ2-2; the match to TRBD2 covers 9 bases. The length of the CDR3 is 15 residues. Germline trimming cut 2 bases from V and 4 bases from J; bases unmatched to any gene: 2. The V gene's germline CDR1 is LGHNA and CDR2 YSLEER. CDR3 nucleotide sequence: TGCGCCAGCAGCCAACTAGCGGGGACCACCGGGGAGCTGTTTTTT. Encoded protein: CASSQLAGTTGELFF.

This chain joins TRBV29-1 and TRBJ2-7; TRBD1 matches 7 bases. The V and J ends lost 3 bases and 10 bases, in that order; junction bases with no gene match: 15. The CDR3 totals 14 residues. Germline V lookup: CDR1 SQVTM, CDR2 ANQGSEA. As DNA, the CDR3 is TGCAGCGTTGATGAGACCGGGACAGAGAAACACCAGTACTTC. This codes for CSVDETGTEKHQYF.

This clone was recorded once. V and J are TRBV5-1 and TRBJ2-5; 7 positions agree with TRBD2. The CDR3 covers 15 residues. Germline loops: CDR1 SGHRS, CDR2 YFSETQ. J was trimmed by 1 base and V by 0 bases; bases with no gene match: 3. The CDR3 spells CASSLAASGQETQYF. DNA for the CDR3: TGCGCCAGCAGCTTGGCGGCTAGCGGCCAAGAGACCCAGTACTTC. The variable domain in full, with the rest retrieved from reference TRBV5-1 and TRBJ2-5, is KAGVTQTPRYLIKTRGQQVTLSCSPISGHRSVSWYQQTPGQGLQFLFEYFSETQRNKGNFPGRFSGRQFSNSRSEMNVSTLELGDSALYLCASSLAASGQETQYFGPGTRLLVL.

V usage is TRBV2 and J usage is TRBJ1-6; 9 bases are shared with TRBD1. The V segment lost 3 bases and the J segment 6 bases; nucleotides outside the gene matches: 3. Germline lookup yields CDR1 SNHLY and CDR2 FYNNEI. The CDR3 is made up of 15 amino acids. The DNA of the CDR3 is TGTGCCAGCAGTGAGGTGGGACAGGGTAATTCACCCCTCCACTTT. Translated, it gives CASSEVGQGNSPLHF. The entire variable domain, with the rest obtained from reference TRBV2 and TRBJ1-6, is as follows: EPEVTQTPSHQVTQMGQEVILRCVPISNHLYFYWYRQILGQKVEFLVSFYNNEISEKSEIFDDQFSVERPDGSNFTLKIRSTKLEDSAMYFCASSEVGQGNSPLHFGNGTRLTVT.

This chain uses TRBV6-5 with TRBJ2-2; possibly TRBD1 for D (6 bases). The V gene lost 2 bases and the J gene lost 1 base, with 8 bases spanning the gap. CDR1 is MNHEY, CDR2 SVGAGI, per germline. The CDR3 consists of 15 residues. In nucleotides, the CDR3 is TGTGCCAGCAGTTACCCGGGACAGAACACCGGGGAGCTGTTTTTT. This encodes CASSYPGQNTGELFF.

This chain links TRBV6-4 with TRBJ2-1; 8 nucleotides line up with TRBD2. V lost 6 bases to trimming and J lost 7 bases; unmatched junction nucleotides: 8. Germline V gene data show CDR1 as MRHNA and CDR2 as SNTAGT. CDR3 length equals 14 residues. The CDR3 region has the DNA TGTGCCAGCAGCCGGGGGGGCGTGGAAAATGAGCAGTTCTTC. Its translation: CASSRGGVENEQFF.

This chain connects TRBV7-9 to TRBJ2-1; TRBD2 is a possible D gene (6 bases). This CDR3 is built from 13 residues. V gave up 5 bases and J gave up 12 bases, with 17 bases separating them. The V gene's germline CDR1 is SEHNR and CDR2 FQNEAQ (reference sequence). The CDR3 nucleotides read TGTGCCAGCAGCCCCGGGGGTCGACTCTGGCAGTTCTTC. Its protein product is CASSPGGRLWQFF.

The sample holds a few counts of this clone. This sequence joins TRBV3-1 (or the pseudogene TRBV3-2) and TRBJ1-6, with D possibly TRBD1 on 5 matching bases. Between the trimmed V and J ends, which lost 4 bases and 0 bases, there was a span of 13 bases. The CDR3 is 17 residues long. From germline, CDR1 is LGHDT and CDR2 YNNKEL (reference sequence). The CDR3 nucleotides read TGTGCCAGCAGCCTCCGGCGGGGGAGCTCCTATAATTCACCCCTCCACTTT. It specifies CASSLRRGSSYNSPLHF.

This clone was seen a few times. Here the CDR3 DNA reads TGTGCCAGCAGCCTTAGTGGGACTAGCGCAGAGACCCAGTACTTC. This gives the protein CASSLSGTSAETQYF. This chain connects TRBV3-1 (or the pseudogene TRBV3-2) to TRBJ2-5; 10 nucleotides align to TRBD2. J lost 4 bases, V lost 4 bases, and 6 bases had no gene match. This CDR3 region has 15 residues. Germline-derived CDR1 and CDR2 are LGHDT and YNNKEL (reference sequence).

This clone was counted only a few times. The V and J genes are TRBV7-9 and TRBJ2-1; D might be TRBD2 (5 bases). Germline CDR1 is SEHNR and CDR2 is FQNEAQ (reference sequence). The CDR3 extends over 12 amino acids. The V end lost 5 bases, the J end lost 10 bases, and 12 bases lay between the germline ends. This CDR3 reads CASSRLALEQFF. In DNA form, the CDR3 reads TGTGCCAGCAGCAGATTAGCGTTAGAGCAGTTCTTC.

J is TRBJ1-1 and V is TRBV11-2; D is unclear. This CDR3 is built from 13 residues. Between the trimmed V and J ends, which lost 0 bases and 5 bases, there was a span of 7 bases. CDR1 and CDR2 from the germline V gene are SGHAT and FQNNGV. The CDR3 DNA is TGTGCCAGCAGCTTAGATGTGAGGACTGAAGCTTTCTTT. Translated, it gives CASSLDVRTEAFF.

The gene calls are TRBV5-1 and TRBJ2-3, with D tentatively TRBD1 (6 bases). The CDR3 has 14 residues. Looked up from germline, CDR1 is SGHRS and CDR2 is YFSETQ. V was pared by 4 bases and J by 6 bases, with 15 bases between. CDR3 residues: CASSMTGFADTQYF. As DNA, the CDR3 is TGCGCCAGCAGCATGACAGGTTTTGCCGATACGCAGTATTTT.

V is TRBV5-1 and J is TRBJ2-3; a weak D match, TRBD2 (5 bases). This CDR3 contains 16 residues. V was cut by 0 bases and J by 2 bases, with 13 bases left in between. Per germline, CDR1 SGHRS and CDR2 YFSETQ. CDR3 in DNA: TGCGCCAGCAGCTTGGCCGGGGAAAGTCTCACAGATACGCAGTATTTT. Amino acids: CASSLAGESLTDTQYF.

This chain joins TRBV20-1 and TRBJ1-1; D possibly corresponds to TRBD1 (6 bases). Trimming removed 6 bases from V and 10 bases from J, with 15 bases in between. Germline values: CDR1 DFQATT, CDR2 SNEGSKA (reference sequence). The CDR3 contains 11 residues. CDR3 in DNA: TGCAGTGCCATCTGGGGGGGGGCAGCTTTCTTT. As protein: CSAIWGGAAFF.

This clone has just one count. V gene TRBV5-1 combines with J gene TRBJ2-7; D may be TRBD1 (5 bases). The CDR3 spans 15 residues. V was clipped by 4 bases and J by 6 bases, with 20 bases between them. CDR1 is SGHRS, CDR2 YFSETQ, per germline. CDR3 residues: CASSRERTQDGEQYF. The CDR3, as DNA: TGCGCCAGCAGCCGCGAGAGGACACAGGATGGCGAGCAGTACTTC.

The chain couples TRBV6-5 to TRBJ1-5, with D possibly matching TRBD1 (6 bases). This CDR3 comprises 13 residues. The germline CDR1 and CDR2 sequences are MNHEY and SVGAGI. The ends were cut back, 7 bases at V and 4 bases at J, with 11 bases in the middle. The CDR3 DNA sequence: TGTGCCAGCAAGCGGGGGGCGAATCAGCCCCAGCATTTT. It specifies CASKRGANQPQHF.

The chain recombines TRBV5-6 with TRBJ1-2; possibly TRBD1 for D (5 bases). This CDR3 contains 12 residues. Germline V CDR1 and CDR2: SGHDT, YYEEEE. Trimming removed 4 bases from V and 7 bases from J, with 11 bases in between. The CDR3 is CASSPRQFGYTF. In DNA form, the CDR3 reads TGTGCCAGCAGCCCAAGACAGTTTGGCTACACCTTC.

V gene TRBV6-5 combines with J gene TRBJ1-2; 7 bases are a match to TRBD1. The germline V gene has CDR1 MNHEY and CDR2 SVGAGI. Trimming cost V 2 bases and J 7 bases; bases outside gene matches: 7. This CDR3 contains 14 residues. DNA of the CDR3: TGTGCCAGCAGTTACCTGGAGACAGGGAGTGGCTACACCTTC. Amino acid sequence: CASSYLETGSGYTF.

CDR3 sequence (DNA): TGCAGTGCTAGTACAGCTTACAATGAGCAGTTCTTC. Amino acids: CSASTAYNEQFF. The rearrangement joins TRBV20-1 to TRBJ2-1, with unresolved D. Trimming removed 3 bases at V and 4 bases at J, with 7 bases between. Germline lookup yields CDR1 DFQATT and CDR2 SNEGSKA (reference sequence). The CDR3 totals 12 residues.

This clone counts as medium-sized (0.01 to 0.1%). This chain's CDR3 is CASGPGTVYGYTF. As DNA, the CDR3 is TGTGCTAGTGGGCCCGGGACAGTCTATGGCTACACCTTC. The chain carries TRBV12-5 and TRBJ1-2; 7 bases fit TRBD1. V shed 6 bases, J shed 4 bases, and the junction held 5 bases outside the gene matches. The CDR3 is made up of 13 amino acids. Looked up from germline, CDR1 is LGHNT and CDR2 is FRNRAP.

The chain recombines TRBV29-1 with TRBJ1-2; 7 bases align to TRBD1. CDR3 length: 13 amino acids. J was trimmed by 6 bases and V by 5 bases; bases with no gene match: 9. CDR1 and CDR2 from the germline V gene are SQVTM and ANQGSEA. CDR3 nucleotide sequence: TGCAGCGTTATGACAGGGTGGACTGATGGCTACACCTTC. Translated: CSVMTGWTDGYTF.

The V gene is TRBV7-8, the J gene TRBJ1-2, with D possibly TRBD1 on 6 matching bases. Germline lookup yields CDR1 SGHVS and CDR2 FQNEAQ. This CDR3 contains 14 residues. V was clipped by 5 bases and J by 3 bases, with 13 bases between them. The CDR3 DNA reads TGTGCCAGCAGCCCCCGGGACACCTACTATGGCTACACCTTC. Its protein is CASSPRDTYYGYTF. The variable domain in full, completed from reference TRBV7-8 and TRBJ1-2, reads GAGVSQSPRYKVAKRGQDVALRCDPISGHVSLFWYQQALGQGPEFLTYFQNEAQLDKSGLPSDRFFAERPEGSVSTLKIQRTQQEDSAVYLCASSPRDTYYGYTFGSGTRLTVV.

Only one count was recorded for this clone. The chain joins TRBV3-1 (or the pseudogene TRBV3-2) to TRBJ1-2, with 9 bases identical to TRBD1. The CDR3 spans 16 residues. Germline V CDR1 and CDR2: LGHDT, YNNKEL (reference sequence). V lost 1 base to trimming and J lost 3 bases; unmatched junction nucleotides: 6. For the CDR3, the DNA is TGTGCCAGCAGCCAAGTTATGGGACAGGGATACTATGGCTACACCTTC. Translation: CASSQVMGQGYYGYTF.

J is TRBJ2-2 and V is TRBV18; TRBD2 matches 8 bases. Germline V gene lookup returns CDR1 KGHSH and CDR2 LQKENI. The CDR3 is 16 residues long. After removal of 0 bases from V and 1 base from J, the junction contained 1 base not matched to a gene. The CDR3: CASSPPGLENTGELFF. In DNA form, the CDR3 reads TGTGCCAGCTCACCACCGGGACTAGAGAACACCGGGGAGCTGTTTTTT.

This chain connects TRBV4-3 to TRBJ1-2; the D is unclear. The length of the CDR3 is 16 residues. Trimming removed 1 base at V and 0 bases at J, with 12 bases between. Germline loops: CDR1 LGHNA, CDR2 YSLEER. CDR3 protein: CASSQGGEGANYGYTF. The CDR3 coding sequence is TGCGCCAGCAGCCAAGGAGGAGAGGGAGCTAACTATGGCTACACCTTC.

The chain links TRBV4-3 to TRBJ1-1; a possible D gene is TRBD1 (6 bases). This CDR3 region has 15 residues. Germline CDR1 is LGHNA and CDR2 is YSLEER. The V end lost 4 bases, the J end lost 8 bases, and 20 bases lay between the germline ends. The CDR3 DNA reads TGCGCCAGCAGCCTAAGGTGGACAGAGACCCACGAAGCTTTCTTT. Encoded protein: CASSLRWTETHEAFF.

The V gene is TRBV10-3, the J gene TRBJ1-1; D not resolved. Trimming cost V 3 bases and J 5 bases, with 13 bases left between them. The CDR3 spans 14 residues. Germline V gene lookup returns CDR1 ENHRY and CDR2 SYGVKD. The CDR3 DNA sequence: TGTGCCATCAGTGACCCAATCCCGCAGACTGAAGCTTTCTTT. Translating it yields CAISDPIPQTEAFF.

In DNA, the CDR3 is TGTGCCTGCGGGGGCAGCACGTACGAGCAGTACTTC. It yields the protein CACGGSTYEQYF. The chain employs TRBV7-9 and TRBJ2-7; D might be TRBD2 (7 bases). The CDR3 is 12 residues long. Deletions cut 11 bases from V and 4 bases from J, with 15 bases between. Germline CDR1 reads SEHNR; CDR2 reads FQNEAQ (reference sequence).